The text below deals with one TCR beta chain. Its antigen is not known. Using genomic DNA as the template, TCR beta VDJ and CDR3 profiling was carried out. TCRdb processed the reads anew with MiXCR; each CDR3 protein has one entry. Of roughly 200,000 distinct CDR3 sequences in the sample, roughly 63% were seen once. This specimen comes from a study of CD8+CD57+ T cells in acquired aplastic anemia. As for the study in general: Recorded DNA amounts for sorted CD4+ and CD8+ cells had an average of approximately 3 ug. Broader study findings: The number of CD8+ CDR3 sequences shared by patients and controls was around 30.

This CDR3 has 14 amino acids. The V gene end was trimmed by 6 bases and the J gene end by 1 base; junction bases not matched to a gene: 5. Germline CDR1 reads DFQATT; CDR2 reads SNEGSKA (reference sequence). Patients chosen for sequencing had shown CD8+CD57+ cell expansion by flow cytometry. With no exception, the patients had severe acquired aplastic anemia. Sequencing was performed on sorted CD4+, CD8+, or CD8+CD57+ T cells (not recorded which) from PBMCs. This sequence was found in a human donor with aplastic anemia. The J gene is TRBJ2-2, the V gene TRBV20-1, with 7 bases identical to TRBD2. CDR3 DNA: TGCAGTGCAAGGCCTAGCGGGAACACCGGGGAGCTGTTTTTT. As protein: CSARPSGNTGELFF.